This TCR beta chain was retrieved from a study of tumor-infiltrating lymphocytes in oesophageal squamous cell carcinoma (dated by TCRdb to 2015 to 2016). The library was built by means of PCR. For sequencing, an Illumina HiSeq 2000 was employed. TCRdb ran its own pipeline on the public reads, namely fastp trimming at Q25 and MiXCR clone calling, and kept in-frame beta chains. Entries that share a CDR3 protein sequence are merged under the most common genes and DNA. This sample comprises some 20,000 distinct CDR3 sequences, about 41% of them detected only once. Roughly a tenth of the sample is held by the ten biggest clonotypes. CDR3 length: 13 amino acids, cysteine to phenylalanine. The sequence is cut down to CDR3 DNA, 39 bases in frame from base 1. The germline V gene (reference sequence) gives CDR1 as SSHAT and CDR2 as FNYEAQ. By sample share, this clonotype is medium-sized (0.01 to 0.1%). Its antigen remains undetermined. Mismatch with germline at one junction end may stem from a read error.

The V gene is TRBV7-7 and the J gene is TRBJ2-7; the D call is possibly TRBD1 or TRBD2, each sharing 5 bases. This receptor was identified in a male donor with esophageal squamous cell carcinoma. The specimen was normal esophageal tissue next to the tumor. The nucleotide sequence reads TGTGCTAGCAGCCTTGGGCGAGGGGATGAGCAGTACTTC. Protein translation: CASSLGRGDEQYF.